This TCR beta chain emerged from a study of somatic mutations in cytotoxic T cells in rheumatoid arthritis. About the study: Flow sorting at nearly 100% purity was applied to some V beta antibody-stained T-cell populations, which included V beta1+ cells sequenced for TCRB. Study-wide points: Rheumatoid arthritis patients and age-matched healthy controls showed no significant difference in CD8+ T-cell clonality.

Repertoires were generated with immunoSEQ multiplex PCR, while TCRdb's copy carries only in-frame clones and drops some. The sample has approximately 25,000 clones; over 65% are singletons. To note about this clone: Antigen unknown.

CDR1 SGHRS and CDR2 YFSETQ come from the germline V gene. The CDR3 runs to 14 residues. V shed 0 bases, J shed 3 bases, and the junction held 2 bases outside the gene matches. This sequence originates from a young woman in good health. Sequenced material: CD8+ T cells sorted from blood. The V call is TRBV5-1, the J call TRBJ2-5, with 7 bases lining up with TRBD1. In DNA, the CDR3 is TGCGCCAGCAGCTTGGGGGGGACAGAAGAGACCCAGTACTTC. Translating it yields CASSLGGTEETQYF.